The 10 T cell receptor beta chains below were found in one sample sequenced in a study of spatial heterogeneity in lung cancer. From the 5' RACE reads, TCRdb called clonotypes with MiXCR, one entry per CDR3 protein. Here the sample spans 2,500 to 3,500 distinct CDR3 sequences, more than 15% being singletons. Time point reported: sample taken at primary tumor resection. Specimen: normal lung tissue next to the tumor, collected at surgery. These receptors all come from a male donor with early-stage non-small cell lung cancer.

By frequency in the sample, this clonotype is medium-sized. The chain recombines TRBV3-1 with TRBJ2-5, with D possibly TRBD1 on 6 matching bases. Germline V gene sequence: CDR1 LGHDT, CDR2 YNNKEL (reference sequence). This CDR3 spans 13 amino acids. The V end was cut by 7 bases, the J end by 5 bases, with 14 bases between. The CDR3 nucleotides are TGTGCCAGCAAAAGACAGGTCGGCGAGACCCAGTACTTC. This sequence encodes CASKRQVGETQYF.

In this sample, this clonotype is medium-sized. The CDR3 here is CSARGLTDLETQYF. The CDR3 coding sequence is TGCAGTGCTAGGGGCCTGACAGACCTAGAGACCCAGTACTTC. This chain joins TRBV20-1 and TRBJ2-5, with a tentative D call TRBD1 (5 bases). V dropped 3 bases and J dropped 4 bases, with 15 bases sitting between them. Germline V gene data show CDR1 as DFQATT and CDR2 as SNEGSKA (reference sequence). This CDR3 is 14 amino acids long.

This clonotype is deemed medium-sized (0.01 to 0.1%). CDR3 sequence (DNA): TGTGCCACCCGCTACGAGCAGTACTTC. Translation: CATRYEQYF. The rearrangement joins TRBV19 to TRBJ2-7; unclear D gene. The CDR3 consists of 9 residues. From germline, CDR1 is LNHDA and CDR2 SQIVND (reference sequence). Between the trimmed V and J ends, which lost 10 bases and 3 bases, there was a span of 4 bases.

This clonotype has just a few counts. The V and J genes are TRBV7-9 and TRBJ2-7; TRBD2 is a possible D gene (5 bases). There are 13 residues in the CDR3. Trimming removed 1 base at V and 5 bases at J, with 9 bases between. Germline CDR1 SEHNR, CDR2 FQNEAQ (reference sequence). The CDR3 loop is CASSLGGNNEQYF. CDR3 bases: TGTGCCAGCAGCTTAGGAGGGAACAACGAGCAGTACTTC.

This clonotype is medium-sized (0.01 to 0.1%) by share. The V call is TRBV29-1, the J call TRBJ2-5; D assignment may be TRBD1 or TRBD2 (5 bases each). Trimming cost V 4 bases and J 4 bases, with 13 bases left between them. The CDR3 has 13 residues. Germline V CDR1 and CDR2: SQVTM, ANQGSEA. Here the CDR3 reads CSVVWGWGETQYF. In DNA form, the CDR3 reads TGCAGCGTTGTATGGGGGTGGGGAGAGACCCAGTACTTC.

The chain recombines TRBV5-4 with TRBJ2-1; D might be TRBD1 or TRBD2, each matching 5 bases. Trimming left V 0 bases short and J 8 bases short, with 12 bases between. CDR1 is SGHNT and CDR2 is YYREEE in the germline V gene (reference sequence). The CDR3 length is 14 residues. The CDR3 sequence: CASSLDGDPDEQFF. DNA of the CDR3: TGTGCCAGCAGCTTGGATGGGGACCCCGATGAGCAGTTCTTC. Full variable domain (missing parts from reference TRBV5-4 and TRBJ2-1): ETGVTQSPTHLIKTRGQQVTLRCSSQSGHNTVSWYQQALGQGPQFIFQYYREEENGRGNFPPRFSGLQFPNYSSELNVNALELDDSALYLCASSLDGDPDEQFFGPGTRLTVL.

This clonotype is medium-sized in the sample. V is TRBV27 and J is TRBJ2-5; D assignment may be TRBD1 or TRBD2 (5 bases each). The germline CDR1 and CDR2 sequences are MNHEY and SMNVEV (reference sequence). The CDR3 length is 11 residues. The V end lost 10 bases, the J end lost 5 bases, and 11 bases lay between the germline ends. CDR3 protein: CAIGWGETQYF. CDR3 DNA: TGTGCCATCGGATGGGGGGAGACCCAGTACTTC.

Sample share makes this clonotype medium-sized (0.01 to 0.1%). The CDR3 loop reads CSGRTSDNTGELFF. For the CDR3, the DNA is TGCAGCGGAAGAACTAGTGACAACACCGGGGAGCTGTTTTTT. J is TRBJ2-2 and V is TRBV29-1, with D possibly being TRBD2 (5 bases). This CDR3 is built from 14 residues. V dropped 7 bases and J dropped 2 bases, with 14 bases sitting between them. The germline gives CDR1 SQVTM, CDR2 ANQGSEA.

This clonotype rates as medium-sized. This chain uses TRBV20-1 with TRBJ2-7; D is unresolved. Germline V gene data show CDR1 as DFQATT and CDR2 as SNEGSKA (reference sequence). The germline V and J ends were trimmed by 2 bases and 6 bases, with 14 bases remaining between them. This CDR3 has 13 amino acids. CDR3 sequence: CSARHPPRVEQYF. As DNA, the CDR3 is TGCAGTGCTAGACATCCGCCTAGGGTCGAGCAGTACTTC.

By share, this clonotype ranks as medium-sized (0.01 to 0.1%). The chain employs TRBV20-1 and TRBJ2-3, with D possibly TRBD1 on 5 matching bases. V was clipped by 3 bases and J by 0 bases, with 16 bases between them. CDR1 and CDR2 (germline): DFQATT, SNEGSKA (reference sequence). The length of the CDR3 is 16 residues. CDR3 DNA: TGCAGTGCTAGGATCTCACGGACATCTAGCACAGATACGCAGTATTTT. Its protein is CSARISRTSSTDTQYF.